This T cell receptor beta chain appears in the sequencing data of a study of response to subunit inactivated influenza vaccine. In TCRdb, the RT-PCR reads were re-called with MiXCR into one record per CDR3 protein. The sample records roughly 500,000 distinct CDR3 sequences, more than 15% being singletons. The CDR3 extends over 15 amino acids. The germline V gene encodes CDR1 SQVTM and CDR2 ANQGSEA. Trimming stripped 4 bases from V and 1 base from J, with 14 bases between. A remark on this clonotype: No antigen is known for it.

General study points: Seasonal influenza vaccination, on each occasion, was suggested by the authors to recruit few new T cells.

The receptor was isolated from a man aged 50-75 years who received an inactivated influenza vaccine. The specimen was CD4+ T cells sorted from PBMCs, collected less than 30 months after vaccination. The chain employs TRBV29-1 and TRBJ2-1; no firm D call. The CDR3 sequence: CSVVFGSGSYNEQFF. The CDR3 DNA sequence: TGCAGCGTTGTCTTTGGTTCTGGATCCTACAATGAGCAGTTCTTC.